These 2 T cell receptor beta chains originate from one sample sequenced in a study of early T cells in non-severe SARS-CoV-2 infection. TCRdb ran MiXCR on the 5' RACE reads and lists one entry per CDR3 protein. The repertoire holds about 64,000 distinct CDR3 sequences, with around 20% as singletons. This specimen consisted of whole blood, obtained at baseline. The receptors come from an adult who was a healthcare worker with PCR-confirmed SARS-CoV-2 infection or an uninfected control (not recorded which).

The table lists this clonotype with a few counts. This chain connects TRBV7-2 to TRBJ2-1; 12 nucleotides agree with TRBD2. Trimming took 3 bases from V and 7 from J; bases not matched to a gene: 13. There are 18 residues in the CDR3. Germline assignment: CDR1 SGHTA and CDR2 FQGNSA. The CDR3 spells CASSFLRLAGALKNEQFF. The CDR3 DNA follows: TGTGCCAGCAGCTTTTTAAGACTAGCGGGGGCCCTAAAGAATGAGCAGTTCTTC. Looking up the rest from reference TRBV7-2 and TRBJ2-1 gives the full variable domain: GAGVSQSPSNKVTEKGKDVELRCDPISGHTALYWYRQSLGQGLEFLIYFQGNSAPDKSGLPSDRFSAERTGGSVSTLTIQRTQQEDSAVYLCASSFLRLAGALKNEQFFGPGTRLTVL.

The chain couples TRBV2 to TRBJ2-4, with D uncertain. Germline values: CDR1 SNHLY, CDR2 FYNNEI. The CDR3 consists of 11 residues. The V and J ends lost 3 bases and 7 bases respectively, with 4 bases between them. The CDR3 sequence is CASSEGNIQYF. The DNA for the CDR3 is TGTGCCAGCAGTGAGGGGAACATTCAGTACTTC.